A selection of T cell receptor beta chains follows, all from one sample in a study of radiotherapy plus CTLA-4 blockade in lung cancer. TCRdb's copy holds only in-frame clones and misses some; the assay was immunoSEQ multiplex PCR. The sample contains about 110,000 clones, more than 70% of which appear only once. The sequenced sample was peripheral blood, obtained from a patient treated with radiotherapy plus ipilimumab. All receptors derive from a human donor with non-small cell lung cancer that progressed on radiotherapy plus ipilimumab. Some clones in this sample may be carry-over from other donors' samples. Each CDR3 is given with its conserved first and last residue. D genes are given only for firm matches. Expanded clones get a size class; other rows say once, few or many, or leave the size out.

>TRBJ1-2|.|TRBV15|.
TGTGCCACCAGCAGAGATCGGGCGGGGAGTGGATATGGCTACACCTTC
CATSRDRAGSGYGYTF
>TRBJ2-5|.|TRBV10-3|.
TGTGCCATCAGTGAGTCGATCGACAGGGAGACCCAGTACTTC
CAISESIDRETQYF
>TRBJ2-1|.|TRBV7-3|TRBD1
TGTGCCAGCAGCTTTTCAGGGGGTTCCTACAATGAGCAGTTCTTC
CASSFSGGSYNEQFF
>TRBJ2-1|.|TRBV9|.
TGTGCCAGCAGCGTAATACCGGGTGGGTATGAGCAGTTCTTC
CASSVIPGGYEQFF
>TRBJ1-2|.|TRBV29-1|.
TGCAGCGTTGACCCGGGATTGGACTATGGCTACACCTTC
CSVDPGLDYGYTF
>TRBJ1-2|few|TRBV12-5|.
TGTGCTAGTGGTTTCTCGGGGGAAGACTATGGCTACACCTTC
CASGFSGEDYGYTF
>TRBJ1-1|.|TRBV7-2|.
TGTGCCAGCAGCTTAGAGGCGAACACTGAAGCTTTCTTT
CASSLEANTEAFF
>TRBJ1-2|.|TRBV4-3|.
TGCGCCAGCAGCCCGGGGACGGAAGCTACCTATGGCTACACCTTC
CASSPGTEATYGYTF
>TRBJ2-7|.|TRBV7-9|TRBD1
TGTGCCAGCAGCTTAAGGGACAGGACCTACGAGCAGTACTTC
CASSLRDRTYEQYF
>TRBJ2-1|.|TRBV19|.
TGTGCCAGTAGGCCTAGGGGAGACGTTTACAATGAGCAGTTCTTC
CASRPRGDVYNEQFF
>TRBJ1-2|.|TRBV5-6|TRBD1
TGTGCCAGCAGCTTGGTGGACAGGGACCGTAGTGGCTACACCTTC
CASSLVDRDRSGYTF
>TRBJ2-1|.|TRBV5-1|.
TGCGCCAGCAGCTTGCCGGGAGATGAGCAGTTCTTC
CASSLPGDEQFF
>TRBJ2-1|.|TRBV9|TRBD2
TGTGCCAGCAGCGTAGAGCGGGGCTACAATGAGCAGTTCTTC
CASSVERGYNEQFF
>TRBJ2-7|.|TRBV10-3|TRBD1
TGTGCCATCAATGCACAGGCAGGGGGTTTATTATACGAGCAGTACTTC
CAINAQAGGLLYEQYF
>TRBJ1-5|.|TRBV9|.
TGTGCCAGCAGCGTAGGAACCAATCAGCCCCAGCATTTT
CASSVGTNQPQHF
>TRBJ2-7|.|TRBV10-1|.
TGCGCCACCTCACACAGCTCCTACGAGCAGTACTTC
CATSHSSYEQYF
>TRBJ1-1|few|TRBV27|.
TGTGCCAGCAGTTTAAGGGGGACTGAAGCTTTCTTT
CASSLRGTEAFF
>TRBJ2-7|once|TRBV5-1|TRBD2
TGCGCCAGCAGCTTGGGGCTAGCGGGGGGAATCTACGAGCAGTACTTC
CASSLGLAGGIYEQYF
>TRBJ2-2|.|TRBV10-3|.
TGTGCCATCAGTCCAGGGTCCGGGGAGCTGTTTTTT
CAISPGSGELFF
>TRBJ1-5|.|TRBV27|.
TGTGCCAGCAGTTTAATGGGGTTTCCGCCCCAGCATTTT
CASSLMGFPPQHF